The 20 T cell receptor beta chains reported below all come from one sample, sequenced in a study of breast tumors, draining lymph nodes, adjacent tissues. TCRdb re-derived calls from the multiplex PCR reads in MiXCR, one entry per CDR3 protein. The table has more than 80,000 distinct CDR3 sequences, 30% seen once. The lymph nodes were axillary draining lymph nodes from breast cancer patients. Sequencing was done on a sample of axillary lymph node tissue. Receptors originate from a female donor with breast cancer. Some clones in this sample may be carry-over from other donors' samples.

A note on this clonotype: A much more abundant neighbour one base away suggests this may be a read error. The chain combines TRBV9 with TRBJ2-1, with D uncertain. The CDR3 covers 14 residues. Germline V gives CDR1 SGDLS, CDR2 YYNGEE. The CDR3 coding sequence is TGTGCCAGCAGCCCTCGGGTCCCCCACAATGAGCAGTCCTTC. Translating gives CASSPRVPHNEQSF.

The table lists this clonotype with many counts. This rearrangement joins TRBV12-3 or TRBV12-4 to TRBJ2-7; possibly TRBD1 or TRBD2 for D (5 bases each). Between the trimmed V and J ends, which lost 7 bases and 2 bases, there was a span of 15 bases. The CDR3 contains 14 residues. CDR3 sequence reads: CASTRGTGTYEQYF. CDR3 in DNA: TGTGCCAGCACCCGAGGGACGGGAACCTACGAGCAGTACTTC.

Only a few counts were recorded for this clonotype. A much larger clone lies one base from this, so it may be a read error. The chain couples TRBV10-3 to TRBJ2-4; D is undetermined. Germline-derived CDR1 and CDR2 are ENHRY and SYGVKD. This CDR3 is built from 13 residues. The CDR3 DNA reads TGTGCCATCCAAAGGGATGCCAGAAACATTCAGTACTTC. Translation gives CAIQRDARNIQYF.

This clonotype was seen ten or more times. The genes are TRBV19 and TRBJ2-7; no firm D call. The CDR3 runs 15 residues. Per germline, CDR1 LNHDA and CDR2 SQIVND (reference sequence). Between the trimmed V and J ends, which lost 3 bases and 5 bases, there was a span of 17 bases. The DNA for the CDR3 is TGTGCCAGTAGTATCGGTGGTTTCTTTACGGACGAGCAGTACTTC. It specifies CASSIGGFFTDEQYF.

CDR3 loop: CASSLLGTGTTNEKLFF. The CDR3 nucleotides read TGTGCCAGCAGTTTATTAGGGACCGGTACAACTAATGAAAAACTGTTTTTT. This rearrangement joins TRBV28 to TRBJ1-4; perhaps TRBD1 as D (5 bases). V was shortened by 1 base and J by 0 bases, with 12 bases between the two germline ends. CDR3 length: 17 residues. Germline values: CDR1 MDHEN, CDR2 SYDVKM.

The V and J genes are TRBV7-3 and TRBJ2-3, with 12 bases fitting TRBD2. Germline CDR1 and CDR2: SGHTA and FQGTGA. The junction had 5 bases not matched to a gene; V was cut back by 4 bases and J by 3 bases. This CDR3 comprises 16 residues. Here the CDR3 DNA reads TGTGCCAGCAGCTCCATGACTAGCGGGAGAACAGATACGCAGTATTTT. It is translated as CASSSMTSGRTDTQYF.

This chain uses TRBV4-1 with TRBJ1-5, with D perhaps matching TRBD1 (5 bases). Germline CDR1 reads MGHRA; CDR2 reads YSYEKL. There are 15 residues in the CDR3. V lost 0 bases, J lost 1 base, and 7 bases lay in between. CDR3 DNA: TGCGCCAGCAGCCAAGATGGGGGGAGCAATCAGCCCCAGCATTTT. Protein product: CASSQDGGSNQPQHF.

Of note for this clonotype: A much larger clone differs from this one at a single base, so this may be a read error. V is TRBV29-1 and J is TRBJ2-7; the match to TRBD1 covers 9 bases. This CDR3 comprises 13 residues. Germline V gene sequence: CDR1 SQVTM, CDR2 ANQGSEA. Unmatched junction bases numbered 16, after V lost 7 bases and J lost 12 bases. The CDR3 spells CSAGTGNSYGRYF. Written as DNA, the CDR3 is TGCAGCGCTGGGACAGGGAACTCCTACGGGCGGTACTTC.

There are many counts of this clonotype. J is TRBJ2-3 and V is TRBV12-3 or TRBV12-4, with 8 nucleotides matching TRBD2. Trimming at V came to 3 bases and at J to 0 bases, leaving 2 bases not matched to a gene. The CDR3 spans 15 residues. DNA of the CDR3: TGTGCCAGCAGTTTCGGGGGGGCTAGCACAGATACGCAGTATTTT. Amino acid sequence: CASSFGGASTDTQYF.

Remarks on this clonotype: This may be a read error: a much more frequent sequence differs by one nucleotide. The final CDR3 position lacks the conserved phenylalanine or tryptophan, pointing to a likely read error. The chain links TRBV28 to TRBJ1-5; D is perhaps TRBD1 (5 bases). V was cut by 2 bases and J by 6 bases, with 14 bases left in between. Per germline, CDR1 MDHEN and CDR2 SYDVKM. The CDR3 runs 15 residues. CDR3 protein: CASSLRGRVGQPQHL. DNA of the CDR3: TGTGCCAGCAGTTTACGGGGCAGGGTCGGTCAGCCCCAGCATCTT.

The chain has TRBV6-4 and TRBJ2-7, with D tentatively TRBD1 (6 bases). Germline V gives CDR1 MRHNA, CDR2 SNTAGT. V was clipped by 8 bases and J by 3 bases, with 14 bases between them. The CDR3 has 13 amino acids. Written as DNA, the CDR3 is TGTGCCAGCCGTCAGGGGCAGGGCTACGAGCAGTACTTC. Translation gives CASRQGQGYEQYF.

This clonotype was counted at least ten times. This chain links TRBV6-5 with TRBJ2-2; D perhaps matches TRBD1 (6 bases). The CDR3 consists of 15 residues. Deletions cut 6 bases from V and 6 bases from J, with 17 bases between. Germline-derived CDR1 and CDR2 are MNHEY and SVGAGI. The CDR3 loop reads CASRRDTPRAGELFF. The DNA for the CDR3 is TGTGCCAGCAGACGGGACACCCCTCGGGCCGGGGAGCTGTTTTTT.

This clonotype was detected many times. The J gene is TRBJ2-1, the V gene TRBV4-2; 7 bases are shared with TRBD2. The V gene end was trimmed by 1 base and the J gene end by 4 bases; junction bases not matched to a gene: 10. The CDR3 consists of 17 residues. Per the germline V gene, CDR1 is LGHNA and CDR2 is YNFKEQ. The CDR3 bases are TGTGCCAGCAGCCAAGTTTCCGCGGGGGACCGGTACAATGAGCAGTTCTTC. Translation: CASSQVSAGDRYNEQFF.

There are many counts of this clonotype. CDR3 in DNA: TGTGCCAGCTGTCCTCCAGGGGGCGCAACTAATGAAAAACTGTTTTTT. It is translated as CASCPPGGATNEKLFF. The chain is built from TRBV28 and TRBJ1-4; TRBD1 agrees at 8 bases. The V and J ends lost 8 bases and 0 bases, in that order; junction bases with no gene match: 8. The CDR3 spans 16 residues. Looked up from germline, CDR1 is MDHEN and CDR2 is SYDVKM.

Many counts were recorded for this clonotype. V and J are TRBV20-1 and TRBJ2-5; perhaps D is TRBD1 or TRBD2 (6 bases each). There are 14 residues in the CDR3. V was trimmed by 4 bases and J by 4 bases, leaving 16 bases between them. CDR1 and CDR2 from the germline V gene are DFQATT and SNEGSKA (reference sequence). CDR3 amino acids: CSATNGGGRETQYF. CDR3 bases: TGCAGTGCTACCAATGGAGGGGGGAGAGAGACCCAGTACTTC.

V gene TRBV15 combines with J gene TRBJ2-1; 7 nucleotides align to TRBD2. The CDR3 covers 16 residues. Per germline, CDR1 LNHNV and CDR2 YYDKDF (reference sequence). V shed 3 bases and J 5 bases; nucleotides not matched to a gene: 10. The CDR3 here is CATSSLGLAANNEQFF. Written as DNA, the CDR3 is TGTGCCACCAGCAGCTTGGGCCTAGCGGCAAACAATGAGCAGTTCTTC.

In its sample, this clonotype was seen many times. This chain's CDR3 is CASLLIQQGDYNSPLHF. CDR3 DNA: TGTGCCAGCCTGCTCATACAACAGGGTGACTATAATTCACCCCTCCACTTT. The rearrangement joins TRBV2 to TRBJ1-6; TRBD1 might be the D (6 bases). Deletions cut 8 bases from V and 3 bases from J, with 20 bases between. Germline V gene sequence: CDR1 SNHLY, CDR2 FYNNEI. The CDR3 extends over 17 amino acids.

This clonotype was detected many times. The CDR3: CASSPGTSGGKGPGANVLTF. CDR3 bases: TGTGCCAGCAGCCCCGGGACTAGCGGGGGAAAGGGGCCTGGGGCCAACGTCCTGACTTTC. The rearrangement joins TRBV7-3 to TRBJ2-6, with TRBD2 matching 14 bases. Per the germline V gene, CDR1 is SGHTA and CDR2 is FQGTGA. This CDR3 contains 20 residues. Trimming took 5 bases from V and 2 from J; bases not matched to a gene: 11.

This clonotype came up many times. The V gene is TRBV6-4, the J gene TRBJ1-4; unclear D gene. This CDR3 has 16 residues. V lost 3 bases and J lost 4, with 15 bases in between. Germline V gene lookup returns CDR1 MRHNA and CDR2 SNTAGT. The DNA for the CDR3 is TGTGCCAGCAGTGAGGGCGGGCGGGAGCTTAATGAAAAACTGTTTTTT. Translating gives CASSEGGRELNEKLFF.

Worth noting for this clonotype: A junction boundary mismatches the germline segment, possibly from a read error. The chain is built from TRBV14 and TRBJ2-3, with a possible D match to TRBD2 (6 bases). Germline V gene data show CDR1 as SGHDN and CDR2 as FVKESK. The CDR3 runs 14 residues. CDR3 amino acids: CASSHALTGGTRYF. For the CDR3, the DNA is TGTGCCAGCAGCCACGCATTGACCGGGGGTACGCGGTATTTT.